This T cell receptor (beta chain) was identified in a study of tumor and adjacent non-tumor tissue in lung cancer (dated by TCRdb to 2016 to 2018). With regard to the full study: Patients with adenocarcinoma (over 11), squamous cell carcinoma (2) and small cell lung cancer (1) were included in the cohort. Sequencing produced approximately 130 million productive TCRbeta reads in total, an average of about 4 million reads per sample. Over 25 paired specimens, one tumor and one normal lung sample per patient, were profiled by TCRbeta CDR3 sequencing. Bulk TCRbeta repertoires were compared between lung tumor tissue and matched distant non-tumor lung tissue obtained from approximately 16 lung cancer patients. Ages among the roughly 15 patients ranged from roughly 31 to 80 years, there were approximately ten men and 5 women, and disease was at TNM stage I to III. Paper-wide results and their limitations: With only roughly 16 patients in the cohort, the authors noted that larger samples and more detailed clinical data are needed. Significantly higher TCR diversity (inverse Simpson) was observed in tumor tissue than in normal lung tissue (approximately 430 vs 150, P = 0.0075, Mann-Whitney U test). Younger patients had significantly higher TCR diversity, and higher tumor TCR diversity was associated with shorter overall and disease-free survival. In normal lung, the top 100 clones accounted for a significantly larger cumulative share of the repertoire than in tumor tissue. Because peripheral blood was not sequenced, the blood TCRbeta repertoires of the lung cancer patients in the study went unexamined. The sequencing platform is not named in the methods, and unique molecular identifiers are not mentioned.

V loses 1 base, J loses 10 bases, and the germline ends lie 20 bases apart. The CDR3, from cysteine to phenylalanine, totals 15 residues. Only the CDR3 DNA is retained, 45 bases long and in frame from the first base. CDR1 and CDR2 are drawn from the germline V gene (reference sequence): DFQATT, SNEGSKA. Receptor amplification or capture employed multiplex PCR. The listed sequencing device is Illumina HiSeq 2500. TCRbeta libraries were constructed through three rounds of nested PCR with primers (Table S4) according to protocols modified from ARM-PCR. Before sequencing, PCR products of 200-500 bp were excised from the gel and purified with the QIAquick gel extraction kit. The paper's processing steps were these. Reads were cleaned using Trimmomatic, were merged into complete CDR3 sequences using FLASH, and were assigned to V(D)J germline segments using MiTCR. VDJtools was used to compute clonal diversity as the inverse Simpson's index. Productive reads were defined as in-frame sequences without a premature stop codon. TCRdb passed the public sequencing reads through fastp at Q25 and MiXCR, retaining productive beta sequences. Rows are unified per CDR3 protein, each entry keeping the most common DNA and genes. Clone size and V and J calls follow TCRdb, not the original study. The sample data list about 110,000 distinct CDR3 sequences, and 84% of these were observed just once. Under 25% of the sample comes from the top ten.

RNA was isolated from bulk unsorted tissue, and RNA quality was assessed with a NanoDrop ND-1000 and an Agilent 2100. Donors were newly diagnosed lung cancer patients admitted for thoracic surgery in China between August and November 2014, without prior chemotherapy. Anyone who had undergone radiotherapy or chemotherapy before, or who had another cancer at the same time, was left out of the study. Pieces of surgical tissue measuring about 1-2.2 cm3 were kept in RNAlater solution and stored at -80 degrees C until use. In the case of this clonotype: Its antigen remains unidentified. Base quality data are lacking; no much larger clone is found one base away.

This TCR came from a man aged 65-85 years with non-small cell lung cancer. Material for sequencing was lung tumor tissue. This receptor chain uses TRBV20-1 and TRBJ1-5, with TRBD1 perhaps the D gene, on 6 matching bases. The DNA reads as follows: TGCAGTGCTAGAGTCACAGGGACGGGCCTCGGTCCCCAGCATTTT. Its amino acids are CSARVTGTGLGPQHF.